The entry below describes one TCR beta chain. Its cognate antigen is unknown. CD8+ and CD4+ T cells taken from blood had their TCR beta sequenced. Through negative isolation, CD4+ and CD8+ T cells were obtained, while TEMRA cells were enriched using FACS. The data were obtained in a study of CD8 T cells in Susac syndrome. CDR3 length equals 12 residues. From germline, CDR1 is SGHDN and CDR2 FVKESK. With 3 bases clipped from V and 14 bases from J, the junction kept 5 bases outside the gene matches. Findings and limits, study-wide: The study conceded that its TCR sequencing and HLA analysis involved relatively few individuals.

When the RNA was reverse transcribed, random hexamers were used with an input of about 0.5 to 1 ug. TCRdb reprocessed the immunoSEQ multiplex PCR reads with MiXCR, giving one entry per CDR3 protein. The sample lists about 89,000 distinct CDR3 sequences, over 80% seen once, with around 0.31% in the top ten. The sample comprised CD8+ T cells from PBMCs. This rearrangement joins TRBV14 to TRBJ2-1, with TRBD1 matching 9 bases. This sequence originates from a human donor in good health. The CDR3 coding sequence is TGTGCCAGCAGCCACCGGGGACAGGGAGAGTTCTTC. This sequence encodes CASSHRGQGEFF.